This entry lists 18 T cell receptor beta chains sequenced from one sample in a study of T cells in Graves' hyperthyroidism and ophthalmopathy. Researchers amplified the TCR beta CDR3 regions from RNA transcripts. HTBI primers were used for first-round RT-PCR of the TCR CDR3. A single record per CDR3 protein comes from TCRdb applying MiXCR to the multiplex PCR reads. The sample contains over 650,000 distinct CDR3 sequences, roughly 45% of which appear only once. Sequenced input: peripheral blood or thyroid tissue (not recorded which). The source of these receptors is an adult man with Graves' disease, either hyperthyroidism or ophthalmopathy (not recorded which).

This clonotype was detected many times. V is TRBV7-2 and J is TRBJ1-4; TRBD1 aligns across 8 bases. This CDR3 is built from 17 residues. V lost 1 base, J lost 4 bases, and 8 bases stayed unmatched. CDR1 is SGHTA and CDR2 is FQGNSA in the germline V gene. The CDR3 DNA is TGTGCCAGCAGCTTAGAATGGGAGGGACAGGTTAATGAAAAACTGTTTTTT. Translated: CASSLEWEGQVNEKLFF.

At least ten counts were recorded for this clonotype. V gene TRBV7-9 combines with J gene TRBJ1-5; no firm D call. This CDR3 is 14 amino acids long. Germline CDR1 reads SEHNR; CDR2 reads FQNEAQ (reference sequence). Deletions cut 3 bases from V and 0 bases from J, with 6 bases between. In DNA form, the CDR3 reads TGTGCCAGCAGCTTGGATCATAGCAATCAGCCCCAGCATTTT. This codes for CASSLDHSNQPQHF.

This clonotype was counted a single time. This clone may be a read error of a much larger clone one base away. The J gene is TRBJ1-1, the V gene TRBV2; a weak D match, TRBD1 (5 bases). Germline-derived CDR1 and CDR2 are SNHLY and FYNNEI. The CDR3 is 12 amino acids. As DNA, the CDR3 is TGTGCCAGCAGAGAAGGAGGGGCTGAAGCTTTCTTT. Amino acid sequence: CASREGGAEAFF.

This clonotype was found many times. This chain links TRBV15 with TRBJ2-5; 8 bases are shared with TRBD2. Trimming removed 5 bases from V and 4 bases from J; junction bases left unmatched: 6. CDR1 is LNHNV and CDR2 is YYDKDF in the germline V gene (reference sequence). This CDR3 has 14 residues. The CDR3 region has the DNA TGTGCCACCAGCGACGGGGGGGGCAGAGAGACCCAGTACTTC. Its protein is CATSDGGGRETQYF.

The chain is built from TRBV15 and TRBJ2-7, with 9 bases that match TRBD1. Germline CDR1 is LNHNV and CDR2 is YYDKDF (reference sequence). The CDR3 covers 14 residues. The ends lost 6 bases at V and 2 bases at J; junction bases unmatched: 5. The CDR3 is CATRSTGGTYEQYF. The CDR3 DNA follows: TGTGCCACCAGATCGACAGGGGGTACCTACGAGCAGTACTTC.

The chain is built from TRBV6-1 and TRBJ1-5, with D unresolved. Deletions cut 6 bases from V and 4 bases from J, with 16 bases between. Per the germline V gene, CDR1 is MNHNS and CDR2 is SASEGT. CDR3 size: 15 residues. For the CDR3, the DNA is TGTGCCAGCAGCGTTACATCGGCGGGGAATCAGCCCCAGCATTTT. The encoded protein is CASSVTSAGNQPQHF.

The chain links TRBV13 to TRBJ1-4; D call uncertain. The V and J ends lost 4 bases and 5 bases respectively, with 11 bases between them. The germline V gene has CDR1 PRHDT and CDR2 FYEKMQ (reference sequence). The CDR3 length is 14 residues. CDR3 loop: CASSSPDRNEKLFF. In DNA, the CDR3 is TGTGCCAGCAGCTCGCCAGATAGAAATGAAAAACTGTTTTTT. Supplemented by reference TRBV13 and TRBJ1-4, the full variable domain reads AAGVIQSPRHLIKEKRETATLKCYPIPRHDTVYWYQQGPGQDPQFLISFYEKMQSDKGSIPDRFSAQQFSDYHSELNMSSLELGDSALYFCASSSPDRNEKLFFGSGTQLSVL.

This clonotype was counted only a few times. The CDR3 region has the DNA TGTGCCAGCAGCTCCCCTAGCGCCGGGGAGCTGTTTTTT. This gives the protein CASSSPSAGELFF. The chain is built from TRBV7-2 and TRBJ2-2; D is perhaps TRBD2 (6 bases). With 4 bases removed from V and 6 bases from J, the gap between germline ends came to 9 bases. Germline V gene data show CDR1 as SGHTA and CDR2 as FQGNSA. This CDR3 has 13 amino acids.

The sample holds many counts of this clonotype. The chain combines TRBV24-1 with TRBJ1-2; 7 positions agree with TRBD1. Germline assignment: CDR1 KGHDR and CDR2 SFDVKD. V trimming: 5 bases; J trimming: 8 bases; junction bases outside the gene matches: 16. CDR3 size: 16 residues. Here the CDR3 reads CATSARTDRNYRGYTF. Written as DNA, the CDR3 is TGTGCCACCAGTGCCAGGACGGACAGGAACTACCGCGGCTACACCTTC.

The chain recombines TRBV9 with TRBJ2-5, with TRBD2 matching over 8 bases. V lost 4 bases and J lost 2; bases outside the gene matches: 7. The CDR3 runs 15 residues. Germline V gene lookup returns CDR1 SGDLS and CDR2 YYNGEE. CDR3 bases: TGTGCCAGCAGCCCTGCCGGGAGGGTTCAAGAGACCCAGTACTTC. Amino acid sequence: CASSPAGRVQETQYF.

A note on this clonotype: The junction differs from germline at one of its ends, possibly a read error. The J gene is TRBJ2-5, the V gene TRBV10-2; D unclear. CDR1 and CDR2 (germline): WSHSY, SAAADI. This CDR3 comprises 14 residues. The CDR3 here is CASSQDYSQETQYF. CDR3 bases: TGTGCCAGCAGCCAAGATTACAGCCAAGAGACCCAGTACTTC.

This clonotype has only a few counts. This chain joins TRBV19 and TRBJ1-1; 10 positions agree with TRBD1. The CDR3 spans 15 residues. Losses at the gene ends were 6 bases for V and 3 bases for J; bases not matched to a gene: 7. Germline V gene data show CDR1 as LNHDA and CDR2 as SQIVND (reference sequence). Here the CDR3 reads CASSTMTGGYTEAFF. The CDR3 nucleotides read TGTGCCAGTAGCACTATGACAGGGGGCTACACTGAAGCTTTCTTT.

The chain recombines TRBV5-1 with TRBJ1-3, with 9 nucleotides matching TRBD1. Trimming cost V 3 bases and J 2 bases; bases outside gene matches: 3. The CDR3 is 15 residues long. Germline V lookup: CDR1 SGHRS, CDR2 YFSETQ. The CDR3: CASSSDRGTGNTIYF. The CDR3, as DNA: TGCGCCAGCAGCTCGGACAGGGGCACTGGAAACACCATATATTTT. The entire variable domain, with the rest obtained from reference TRBV5-1 and TRBJ1-3, is as follows: KAGVTQTPRYLIKTRGQQVTLSCSPISGHRSVSWYQQTPGQGLQFLFEYFSETQRNKGNFPGRFSGRQFSNSRSEMNVSTLELGDSALYLCASSSDRGTGNTIYFGEGSWLTVV.

V usage is TRBV9 and J usage is TRBJ1-4, with D possibly TRBD1 on 5 matching bases. V was trimmed by 2 bases and J by 8 bases, leaving 10 bases between them. The CDR3 is made up of 13 amino acids. Germline V lookup: CDR1 SGDLS, CDR2 YYNGEE. The chain's CDR3 is CASSVYGGEKLFF. The DNA of the CDR3 is TGTGCCAGCAGCGTTTATGGGGGGGAAAAACTGTTTTTT.

The chain has TRBV7-9 and TRBJ1-5; possibly TRBD1 for D (6 bases). The CDR3 is 15 amino acids. V lost 0 bases and J 5 bases, leaving 11 bases between the germline ends. Germline V CDR1 and CDR2: SEHNR, FQNEAQ (reference sequence). The CDR3 region has the DNA TGTGCCAGCAGCTTAGCGGGGGGCCAGGATCAGCCCCAGCATTTT. Translating gives CASSLAGGQDQPQHF. The full variable domain, rest sourced from reference TRBV7-9 and TRBJ1-5, is DTGVSQNPRHKITKRGQNVTFRCDPISEHNRLYWYRQTLGQGPEFLTYFQNEAQLEKSRLLSDRFSAERPKGSFSTLEIQRTEQGDSAMYLCASSLAGGQDQPQHFGDGTRLSIL.

The V and J genes are TRBV20-1 and TRBJ1-3, with a possible D match to TRBD1 (6 bases). CDR3 length: 13 amino acids. Germline V lookup: CDR1 DFQATT, CDR2 SNEGSKA (reference sequence). The V end was cut by 1 base, the J end by 11 bases, with 15 bases between. The CDR3 DNA reads as TGCAGTGCTAGAGTAACAGGGTCGGGGCCCATATATTTT. Protein: CSARVTGSGPIYF.

A remark on this clonotype: The junction departs from the called germline gene at one end, perhaps through a read error. V gene TRBV7-2 combines with J gene TRBJ1-1; perhaps TRBD1 as D (6 bases). This CDR3 is built from 14 residues. CDR1 is SGHTA and CDR2 is FQGNSA in the germline V gene. As DNA, the CDR3 is TGTGCCAGCAGCTTACAGGGGATGAAAACTGAAGCTTTCTTT. Its protein product is CASSLQGMKTEAFF.

This clonotype was counted a few times. The chain is built from TRBV7-9 and TRBJ2-7; D is unclear. The CDR3 loop spans 12 amino acids. Germline V CDR1 and CDR2: SEHNR, FQNEAQ (reference sequence). V was cut by 3 bases and J by 5 bases, with 8 bases left in between. The CDR3 protein is CASSLTVHEQYF. The CDR3 DNA sequence: TGTGCCAGCAGCTTGACGGTCCACGAGCAGTACTTC.